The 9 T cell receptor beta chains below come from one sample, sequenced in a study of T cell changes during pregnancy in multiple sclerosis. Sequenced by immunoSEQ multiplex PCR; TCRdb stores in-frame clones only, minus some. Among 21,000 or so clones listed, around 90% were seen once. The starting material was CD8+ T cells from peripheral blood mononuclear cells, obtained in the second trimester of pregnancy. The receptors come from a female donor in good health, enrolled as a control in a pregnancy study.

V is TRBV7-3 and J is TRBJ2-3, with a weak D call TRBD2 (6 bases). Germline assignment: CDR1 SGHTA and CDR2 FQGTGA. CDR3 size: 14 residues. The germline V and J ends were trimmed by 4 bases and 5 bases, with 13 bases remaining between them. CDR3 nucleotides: TGTGCCAGCAGCTCGGGACTGGGAGGAGATACGCAGTATTTT. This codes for CASSSGLGGDTQYF.

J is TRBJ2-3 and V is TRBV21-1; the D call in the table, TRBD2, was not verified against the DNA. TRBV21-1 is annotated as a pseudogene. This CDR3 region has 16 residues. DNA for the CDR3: TGTGCCAGCAGCAAAGTCGGGACTAGCGGCACAGATACGCAGTATTTT. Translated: CASSKVGTSGTDTQYF.

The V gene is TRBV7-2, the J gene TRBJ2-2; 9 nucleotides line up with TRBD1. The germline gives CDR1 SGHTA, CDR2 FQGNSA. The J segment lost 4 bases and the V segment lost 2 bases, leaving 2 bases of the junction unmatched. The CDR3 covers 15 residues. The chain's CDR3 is CASSLLTGGTGELFF. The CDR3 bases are TGTGCCAGCAGCTTATTGACAGGGGGCACCGGGGAGCTGTTTTTT.

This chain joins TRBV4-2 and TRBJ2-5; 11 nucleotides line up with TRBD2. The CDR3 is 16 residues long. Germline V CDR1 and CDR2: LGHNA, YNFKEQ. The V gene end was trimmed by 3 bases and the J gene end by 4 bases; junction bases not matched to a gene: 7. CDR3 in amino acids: CASSHQLAGAVETQYF. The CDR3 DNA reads TGTGCCAGCAGCCACCAACTAGCGGGAGCGGTAGAGACCCAGTACTTC.

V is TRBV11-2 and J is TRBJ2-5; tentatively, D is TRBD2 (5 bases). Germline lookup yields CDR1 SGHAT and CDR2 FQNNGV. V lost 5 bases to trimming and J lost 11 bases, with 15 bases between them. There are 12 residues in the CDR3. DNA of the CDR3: TGTGCCAGCAGCACCTATTTGGGAGAGCAGTACTTC. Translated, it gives CASSTYLGEQYF.

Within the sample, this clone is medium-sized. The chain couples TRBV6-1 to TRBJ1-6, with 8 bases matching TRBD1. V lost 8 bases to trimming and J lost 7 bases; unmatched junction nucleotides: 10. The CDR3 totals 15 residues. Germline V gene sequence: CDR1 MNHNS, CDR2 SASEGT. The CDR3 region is CASLGQGDYNSPLHF. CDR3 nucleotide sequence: TGTGCCAGCCTTGGACAGGGAGATTACAATTCACCCCTCCACTTT.

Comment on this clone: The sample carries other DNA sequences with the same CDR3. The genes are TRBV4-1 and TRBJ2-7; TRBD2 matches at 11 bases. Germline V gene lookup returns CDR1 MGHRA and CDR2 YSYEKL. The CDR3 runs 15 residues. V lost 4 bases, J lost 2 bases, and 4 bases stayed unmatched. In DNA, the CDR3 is TGCGCCAGCAGCCCCATAGCGGGAGGGCCCTACGAGCAGTACTTC. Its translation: CASSPIAGGPYEQYF.

The CDR3 DNA follows: TGTGCCAGCAGCCACGGGACTAGTGGAGAGACCCAGTACTTC. Protein sequence: CASSHGTSGETQYF. V usage is TRBV4-2 and J usage is TRBJ2-5, with 8 bases identical to TRBD2. Germline loops: CDR1 LGHNA, CDR2 YNFKEQ. CDR3 length: 14 residues. The J segment lost 4 bases and the V segment lost 3 bases, leaving 4 bases of the junction unmatched.

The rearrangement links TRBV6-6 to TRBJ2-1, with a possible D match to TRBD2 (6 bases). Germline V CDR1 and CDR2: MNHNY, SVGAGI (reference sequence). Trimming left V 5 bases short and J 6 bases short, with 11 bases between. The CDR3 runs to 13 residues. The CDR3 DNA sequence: TGTGCCAGCAGTCCGGGACTTGTCAATGAGCAGTTCTTC. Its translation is CASSPGLVNEQFF.